Following are 10 T cell receptor beta chains from one sample sequenced in a study of cytomegalovirus exposure and HLA in healthy donors. The PCR used 60 Vbeta and 13 Jbeta primers. Using immunoSEQ multiplex PCR, the repertoire was profiled, and TCRdb retains in-frame clones only, with some absent. The repertoire holds roughly 160,000 clones, with about four fifths as singletons. Input material: PBMCs. These TCRs come from a woman in her fifties or sixties in good health and CMV-seronegative.

Here the CDR3 DNA reads TGTGCTAGTGGAGTGGCCGGACAGGGAACTTACTATGGCTACACCTTC. It translates to CASGVAGQGTYYGYTF. The gene calls are TRBV12-5 and TRBJ1-2; 8 nucleotides match TRBD1. The V gene end was trimmed by 6 bases and the J gene end by 3 bases; junction bases not matched to a gene: 12. This CDR3 comprises 16 residues. CDR1 and CDR2 (germline): LGHNT, FRNRAP.

The CDR3 spells CASSPVSDTQYF. DNA of the CDR3: TGTGCCAGCAGCCCTGTCTCGGATACGCAGTATTTT. The chain joins TRBV7-2 to TRBJ2-3; D is unresolved. The CDR3 has 12 residues. Trimming left V 5 bases short and J 6 bases short, with 9 bases between. Germline lookup yields CDR1 SGHTA and CDR2 FQGNSA.

The genes are TRBV7-2 and TRBJ1-4; D perhaps matches TRBD1 (5 bases). Germline V gives CDR1 SGHTA, CDR2 FQGNSA. Trimming removed 1 base from V and 3 bases from J, with 6 bases in between. CDR3 size: 14 residues. The CDR3 region has the DNA TGTGCCAGCAGCTTAGGGACACCTAATGAAAAACTGTTTTTT. Amino acid sequence: CASSLGTPNEKLFF.

The chain combines TRBV15 with TRBJ2-4; a possible D gene is TRBD2 (6 bases). The CDR3 is made up of 15 amino acids. Trimming took off 1 base at V and 0 bases at J, with 7 bases between the two ends. The germline V gene has CDR1 LNHNV and CDR2 YYDKDF (reference sequence). CDR3 sequence: CATSRGGLAKNIQYF. The CDR3, as DNA: TGTGCCACCAGCAGAGGGGGACTAGCCAAAAACATTCAGTACTTC.

This clone was counted a few times. A junction end diverges from the germline sequence, so it may reflect a read error. Distinct nucleotide sequences in the sample also encode this CDR3. The chain recombines TRBV7-9 with TRBJ1-1; D is ambiguous. The CDR3 is 12 residues long. CDR1 SEHNR and CDR2 FQNEAQ come from the germline V gene (reference sequence). CDR3 in DNA: TGTTCCAGCAGCTTTATGAACACTGAAGCTTTCTTT. It translates to CSSSFMNTEAFF.

The chain links TRBV5-1 to TRBJ2-3; 10 nucleotides match TRBD2. Trimming removed 4 bases from V and 0 bases from J; junction bases left unmatched: 11. The CDR3 extends over 18 amino acids. Germline CDR1 SGHRS, CDR2 YFSETQ. The CDR3 bases are TGCGCCAGCAGCCCTGGGGAGCGGGGGGGGTACAGCACAGATACGCAGTATTTT. It is translated as CASSPGERGGYSTDTQYF.

The rearrangement joins TRBV5-8 to TRBJ2-3, with 7 bases aligning to TRBD2. V shed 0 bases and J 3 bases; nucleotides not matched to a gene: 4. This CDR3 is 15 amino acids long. Germline V CDR1 and CDR2: SGHTS, YDEGEE. This chain's CDR3 is CASSLGTRRTDTQYF. The CDR3 nucleotides read TGTGCCAGCAGCTTGGGGACTAGGCGGACAGATACGCAGTATTTT.

The rearrangement links TRBV18 to TRBJ1-1; TRBD1 is a possible D gene (6 bases). Trimming took 3 bases from V and 5 from J, leaving 16 bases between them. Germline CDR1 reads KGHSH; CDR2 reads LQKENI. This CDR3 contains 15 residues. The CDR3 loop is CASSPEGVTGTEAFF. CDR3 coding DNA: TGTGCCAGCTCACCTGAGGGGGTCACGGGTACTGAAGCTTTCTTT.

This clone was picked up one time. The chain employs TRBV10-1 and TRBJ2-7, with 7 nucleotides matching TRBD1. This CDR3 has 16 amino acids. Trimming took 2 bases from V and 1 from J; bases not matched to a gene: 8. The germline V gene encodes CDR1 WNHNN and CDR2 SYGVQD (reference sequence). CDR3 DNA sequence: TGCGCCAGCAGTGAGGGGGGCAGGGGGTGTTCCTACGAGCAGTACTTC. Protein product: CASSEGGRGCSYEQYF.

The rearrangement joins TRBV19 to TRBJ2-1; TRBD2 matches at 11 bases. Per germline, CDR1 LNHDA and CDR2 SQIVND (reference sequence). The CDR3 covers 18 residues. J gave up 3 bases and V 3 bases, and 10 bases lay outside the gene matches. DNA for the CDR3: TGTGCCAGTAGTATTGTGGGCACTAGCGGGGGAGTCTACAATGAGCAGTTCTTC. Amino acid sequence: CASSIVGTSGGVYNEQFF.